The 18 T cell receptor beta chains listed next were all sequenced from one sample in a study of human T cells and chemical hapten exposure. MiXCR, run by TCRdb on the RACE reads, gives a single entry per CDR3 protein. This table holds a few hundred thousand distinct CDR3 sequences, more than 5% found once. Noted time point: patch test 2, 6 weeks after DPC sensitization. Regarding treatment: therapeutic diphenylcyclopropenone sensitization with weekly scalp DPC. The source was whole blood, collected in connection with sensitization to the hapten diphenylcyclopropenone (DPC). These receptors all stem from a young woman with alopecia areata. Some clones in this sample may be carry-over from other donors' samples.

There are many counts of this clonotype. The rearrangement uses TRBV29-1 and TRBJ1-2, with D uncertain. The germline V gene has CDR1 SQVTM and CDR2 ANQGSEA. This CDR3 spans 12 amino acids. The V end was cut by 6 bases, the J end by 11 bases, with 19 bases between. The CDR3 loop reads CSVTTSYLAYTF. The CDR3 nucleotides read TGCAGCGTGACTACATCCTATCTTGCATACACCTTC.

The chain has TRBV11-2 and TRBJ2-1, with D possibly being TRBD1 (8 bases). CDR1 and CDR2 from the germline V gene are SGHAT and FQNNGV. The CDR3 runs 15 residues. Trimming took off 7 bases at V and 5 bases at J, with 18 bases between the two ends. The CDR3 nucleotides read TGTGCCAGCAACACTTACAGGGGGGGCGACAATGAGCAGTTCTTC. This encodes CASNTYRGGDNEQFF.

The chain carries TRBV6-5 and TRBJ1-1; no clear D. Per germline, CDR1 MNHEY and CDR2 SVGAGI. CDR3 length: 14 amino acids. The germline V and J ends were trimmed by 5 bases and 8 bases, with 18 bases remaining between them. This CDR3 reads CASSENSRSNEAFF. The CDR3 DNA reads as TGTGCCAGCAGTGAAAACAGTCGATCAAACGAAGCTTTCTTT.

The V call is TRBV7-9, the J call TRBJ2-5; D not certain. V was pared by 1 base and J by 7 bases, with 10 bases between. This CDR3 has 13 amino acids. Per the germline V gene, CDR1 is SEHNR and CDR2 is FQNEAQ (reference sequence). CDR3 DNA: TGTGCCAGCAGCTTAGTGGATCCGACGACCCAGTACTTC. Translated, it gives CASSLVDPTTQYF. The full variable domain, with the rest looked up from reference TRBV7-9 and TRBJ2-5, is DTGVSQNPRHKITKRGQNVTFRCDPISEHNRLYWYRQTLGQGPEFLTYFQNEAQLEKSRLLSDRFSAERPKGSFSTLEIQRTEQGDSAMYLCASSLVDPTTQYFGPGTRLLVL.

At least ten counts were recorded for this clonotype. The chain couples TRBV5-1 to TRBJ1-4; no clear D gene. The V and J ends lost 0 bases and 8 bases respectively, with 8 bases between them. Germline V lookup: CDR1 SGHRS, CDR2 YFSETQ. The CDR3 totals 13 residues. The CDR3 coding sequence is TGCGCCAGCAGCTTGGCGCCGCAAGAAAAACTGTTTTTT. This codes for CASSLAPQEKLFF. Full variable domain (outside the CDR3, taken from reference TRBV5-1 and TRBJ1-4): KAGVTQTPRYLIKTRGQQVTLSCSPISGHRSVSWYQQTPGQGLQFLFEYFSETQRNKGNFPGRFSGRQFSNSRSEMNVSTLELGDSALYLCASSLAPQEKLFFGSGTQLSVL.

This clonotype was picked up many times. The CDR3 region is CASSLEVGNQPQHF. The CDR3 region has the DNA TGTGCCAGCAGTTTAGAAGTGGGGAATCAGCCCCAGCATTTT. V usage is TRBV28 and J usage is TRBJ1-5; D unresolved. Germline values: CDR1 MDHEN, CDR2 SYDVKM. The CDR3 length is 14 residues. V shed 2 bases and J shed 4 bases, with 9 bases lying between them. Combining the CDR3 with reference TRBV28 and TRBJ1-5 gives the whole variable domain DVKVTQSSRYLVKRTGEKVFLECVQDMDHENMFWYRQDPGLGLRLIYFSYDVKMKEKGDIPEGYSVSREKKERFSLILESASTNQTSMYLCASSLEVGNQPQHFGDGTRLSIL.

The V and J genes are TRBV14 and TRBJ1-2; TRBD1 is a possible D gene (6 bases). With 4 bases removed from V and 5 bases from J, the gap between germline ends came to 11 bases. Germline V gene data show CDR1 as SGHDN and CDR2 as FVKESK. The CDR3 has 13 amino acids. The CDR3, as DNA: TGTGCCAGCAGCCCCTTGGACAGTTATGGCTACACCTTC. As protein: CASSPLDSYGYTF.

This clonotype was recorded a few times. The chain combines TRBV20-1 with TRBJ2-7, with D perhaps TRBD1 or TRBD2 (5 bases each). This CDR3 has 15 amino acids. CDR1 and CDR2 from the germline V gene are DFQATT and SNEGSKA (reference sequence). The V end lost 1 base, the J end lost 1 base, and 14 bases lay between the germline ends. Here the CDR3 reads CSARALIGASYEQYF. The CDR3 DNA sequence: TGCAGTGCTAGAGCTCTAATCGGGGCATCCTACGAGCAGTACTTC.

This clonotype has a handful of counts. This chain joins TRBV7-2 and TRBJ1-1; D not certain. The germline V gene has CDR1 SGHTA and CDR2 FQGNSA. The CDR3 spans 15 residues. With 1 base removed from V and 1 base from J, the gap between germline ends came to 10 bases. The CDR3 DNA sequence: TGTGCCAGCAGCTTAGTCGGCGGTCCGAACACTGAAGCTTTCTTT. It is translated as CASSLVGGPNTEAFF.

This clonotype was observed many times. The chain recombines TRBV5-1 with TRBJ1-1; no definite D call. Germline CDR1 is SGHRS and CDR2 is YFSETQ. CDR3 length: 14 residues. Trimming removed 3 bases from V and 7 bases from J, with 16 bases in between. The CDR3 sequence is CASSYTRPGIEAFF. For the CDR3, the DNA is TGCGCCAGCAGCTACACCCGTCCGGGGATTGAAGCTTTCTTT.

This clonotype was seen a few times. The V and J genes are TRBV5-4 and TRBJ1-1; 7 bases map to TRBD1. The J segment lost 10 bases and the V segment lost 4 bases, leaving 7 bases of the junction unmatched. The germline gives CDR1 SGHNT, CDR2 YYREEE (reference sequence). The CDR3 covers 12 residues. The CDR3 spells CASSPVTGRAFF. CDR3 sequence (DNA): TGTGCCAGCAGCCCGGTGACAGGGAGAGCTTTCTTT.

There are many counts of this clonotype. The chain links TRBV3-1 to TRBJ1-2, with a possible D match to TRBD1 (5 bases). Germline V gene data show CDR1 as LGHDT and CDR2 as YNNKEL (reference sequence). CDR3 length: 14 residues. Trimming stripped 0 bases from V and 4 bases from J, with 9 bases between. The CDR3 is CASSQEWGPYGYTF. DNA for the CDR3: TGTGCCAGCAGCCAAGAGTGGGGACCCTATGGCTACACCTTC.

In this sample, this clonotype turned up a few times. The chain has TRBV20-1 and TRBJ1-1; no reliable D call. Germline CDR1 is DFQATT and CDR2 is SNEGSKA (reference sequence). The CDR3 has 15 amino acids. The germline V and J ends were trimmed by 7 bases and 4 bases, with 22 bases remaining between them. The CDR3 protein is CSETRPDREFTEAFF. The CDR3 region has the DNA TGCAGTGAAACACGTCCAGACCGCGAATTCACTGAAGCTTTCTTT.

A few counts support this clonotype. The genes are TRBV28 and TRBJ1-2, with D possibly matching TRBD1 (5 bases). This CDR3 is 14 amino acids long. Trimming left V 3 bases short and J 4 bases short, with 12 bases between. CDR1 is MDHEN and CDR2 is SYDVKM in the germline V gene. For the CDR3, the DNA is TGTGCCAGCAGTTTGAGGGGCTGGGGCTATGGCTACACCTTC. Its protein product is CASSLRGWGYGYTF.

This clonotype was picked up a small number of times. The J gene is TRBJ2-3, the V gene TRBV7-8; TRBD2 agrees at 11 bases. The germline CDR1 and CDR2 sequences are SGHVS and FQNEAQ. Trimming removed 5 bases from V and 5 bases from J; junction bases left unmatched: 6. There are 15 residues in the CDR3. The CDR3 region has the DNA TGTGCCAGCAGCACTCCCGGGACTAGCGGAGATACGCAGTATTTT. It encodes CASSTPGTSGDTQYF.

This clonotype was recorded many times. V is TRBV15 and J is TRBJ1-5; possible D gene TRBD1, 5 bases. CDR3 length: 17 amino acids. V was shortened by 0 bases and J by 6 bases, with 18 bases between the two germline ends. Looked up from germline, CDR1 is LNHNV and CDR2 is YYDKDF (reference sequence). CDR3 residues: CATSRDWLIERGQPQHF. The CDR3 region has the DNA TGTGCCACCAGCAGAGATTGGCTCATCGAAAGGGGTCAGCCCCAGCATTTT.

A note on this clonotype: With a much larger clone just one base away, this may be a read error. V gene TRBV6-2 or TRBV6-3 combines with J gene TRBJ1-1; D perhaps matches TRBD1 (6 bases). Germline V gene data show CDR1 as MNHEY and CDR2 as SVGEGT. The CDR3 is 13 amino acids. The CDR3 region is CASRQGGDTETFF. The CDR3 DNA reads as TGTGCCAGCAGACAGGGAGGAGACACTGAAACTTTCTTT.

This clonotype was detected ten times or more. As DNA, the CDR3 is TGTGCCAGCAGTGGTAATCAGCCCCAGCATTTT. This sequence encodes CASSGNQPQHF. The chain employs TRBV6-1 and TRBJ1-5; D gene unclear. This CDR3 comprises 11 residues. Germline-derived CDR1 and CDR2 are MNHNS and SASEGT. V lost 4 bases to trimming and J lost 4 bases, with 2 bases between them.